This T cell receptor (beta chain) was sequenced for a study of T cell responses to AZD1222 COVID-19 vaccine. Remarks on this clone: Its antigen is as yet unknown.

TCRdb keeps only in-frame clones here, not all; method: immunoSEQ multiplex PCR. The sample shows approximately 150,000 clones, approximately 91% of them seen only once. Whole-study results and caveats: Repertoire sampling occurred only after the peak T cell response. Increased Spike-specific TCR breadth and depth were observed after two AZD1222 doses. Dominant CD4 TCR responses targeted spike regions 160-218 and 743-854.

The sequenced sample was peripheral blood, obtained 28 days after the second dose of the MenACWY control vaccine. The clonotype originates from an adult who received the MenACWY meningococcal vaccine as a control.

This CDR3 is CASSPRGMEKLFF. The CDR3 nucleotides read TGTGCCAGCAGTCCCCGGGGGATGGAAAAACTGTTTTTT. The chain carries TRBV6-5 and TRBJ1-4; possibly TRBD1 for D (5 bases). Germline lookup yields CDR1 MNHEY and CDR2 SVGAGI. With 5 bases removed from V and 8 bases from J, the gap between germline ends came to 12 bases. The CDR3 loop spans 13 amino acids.